The 29 T cell receptor beta chains below come from one sample, sequenced in a study of T cell changes during pregnancy in multiple sclerosis. The protocol was immunoSEQ multiplex PCR, while the TCRdb copy is restricted to in-frame clones and leaves out a portion. Of some 100,000 clones detected, 90% to 95% appear once; the ten largest clones hold approximately 1.2%. Material: peripheral blood, obtained in the second trimester of pregnancy. The receptors were sampled from a female donor with multiple sclerosis, enrolled in a pregnancy study.

The genes are TRBV18 and TRBJ1-2, with D uncertain. V lost 0 bases and J lost 5, with 10 bases in between. This CDR3 has 14 residues. Germline V gene sequence: CDR1 KGHSH, CDR2 LQKENI. The CDR3 DNA is TGTGCCAGCTCACCACCTCGGTTAACTTATGGCTACACCTTC. Protein: CASSPPRLTYGYTF.

The chain is built from TRBV15 and TRBJ2-2, with 10 bases fitting TRBD2. Germline V gene lookup returns CDR1 LNHNV and CDR2 YYDKDF (reference sequence). J was trimmed by 0 bases and V by 2 bases; bases with no gene match: 9. CDR3 length: 19 residues. This chain's CDR3 is CATSRRGLAGGPNTGELFF. The CDR3 nucleotides read TGTGCCACCAGCAGAAGAGGGTTAGCGGGGGGACCGAACACCGGGGAGCTGTTTTTT.

V and J are TRBV7-9 and TRBJ2-2, with 13 bases fitting TRBD2. CDR3 length equals 17 residues. V dropped 3 bases and J dropped 5; count of bases not matched to a gene: 6. CDR1 SEHNR and CDR2 FQNEAQ come from the germline V gene (reference sequence). The CDR3: CASSFRTSGSGTGELFF. The CDR3 DNA sequence: TGTGCCAGCAGCTTCCGGACTAGCGGGAGCGGAACCGGGGAGCTGTTTTTT.

The chain uses TRBV5-1 and TRBJ1-2; D is possibly TRBD1 (6 bases). The CDR3 totals 13 residues. Looked up from germline, CDR1 is SGHRS and CDR2 is YFSETQ. The V gene lost 0 bases and the J gene lost 8 bases, with 11 bases spanning the gap. The CDR3 DNA is TGCGCCAGCAGCTTGGACAGGGATTACGGCTACACCTTC. This encodes CASSLDRDYGYTF.

A few counts support this clone. The chain recombines TRBV27 with TRBJ1-2; D uncertain. Germline assignment: CDR1 MNHEY and CDR2 SMNVEV (reference sequence). The germline V and J ends were trimmed by 8 bases and 2 bases, with 21 bases remaining between them. The CDR3 covers 16 residues. The DNA of the CDR3 is TGTGCCAGCCGACCTAGCGGGAGGGCCGGCAACTATGGCTACACCTTC. Its translation: CASRPSGRAGNYGYTF.

The chain is built from TRBV6-1 and TRBJ1-2, with 8 bases that match TRBD1. Per germline, CDR1 MNHNS and CDR2 SASEGT. The trim removed 6 bases at V and 7 bases at J, leaving 7 bases unmatched. The CDR3 loop spans 13 amino acids. For the CDR3, the DNA is TGTGCCAGCAGGGCGGACAGGGCCGGTGGCTACACCTTC. This sequence encodes CASRADRAGGYTF.

This chain joins TRBV30 and TRBJ2-5; tentative D call: TRBD1 (6 bases). The germline V gene encodes CDR1 GTSNPN and CDR2 SVGIG (reference sequence). The CDR3 length is 13 residues. Trimming left V 7 bases short and J 5 bases short, with 17 bases between. The CDR3 loop reads CASSDSLRETQYF. DNA for the CDR3: TGTGCCTCATCGGACAGCTTGAGGGAGACCCAGTACTTC.

The chain recombines TRBV4-1 with TRBJ1-2; a weak D match, TRBD1 (6 bases). Germline values: CDR1 MGHRA, CDR2 YSYEKL. V lost 6 bases to trimming and J lost 0 bases, with 14 bases between them. The CDR3 consists of 15 residues. The CDR3 DNA follows: TGCGCCAGCAGGATGGGGGACACCGCTAACTATGGCTACACCTTC. Its protein is CASRMGDTANYGYTF.

V usage is TRBV5-8 and J usage is TRBJ1-1; D might be TRBD1 (5 bases). Germline-derived CDR1 and CDR2 are SGHTS and YDEGEE. The CDR3 totals 16 residues. Trimming cost V 7 bases and J 2 bases, with 21 bases left between them. Here the CDR3 DNA reads TGTGCCAGCCCCGGAGGGGAACGAGGACGAAACACTGAAGCTTTCTTT. Encoded protein: CASPGGERGRNTEAFF.

CDR3 region: CATRQGDSPLHF. CDR3 DNA: TGTGCCACCAGACAGGGGGATTCACCCCTCCACTTT. This chain uses TRBV6-6 with TRBJ1-6, with 9 nucleotides matching TRBD1. Germline CDR1 MNHNY, CDR2 SVGAGI (reference sequence). V lost 10 bases, J lost 8 bases, and 3 bases stayed unmatched. CDR3 size: 12 residues.

The chain uses TRBV5-1 and TRBJ2-5; a weak D match, TRBD2 (5 bases). V lost 0 bases to trimming and J lost 3 bases, with 18 bases between them. The CDR3 runs 17 residues. Germline-derived CDR1 and CDR2 are SGHRS and YFSETQ. The CDR3 is CASSLVGDRGSKETQYF. The CDR3 nucleotides are TGCGCCAGCAGCTTGGTCGGTGATCGGGGTTCGAAAGAGACCCAGTACTTC.

V usage is TRBV5-1 and J usage is TRBJ2-7; TRBD1 matches at 7 bases. Germline loops: CDR1 SGHRS, CDR2 YFSETQ. The V and J ends lost 0 bases and 0 bases, in that order; junction bases with no gene match: 3. The CDR3 covers 15 residues. CDR3 protein: CASSLVAGGSYEQYF. The CDR3 DNA sequence: TGCGCCAGCAGCTTGGTGGCAGGGGGCTCCTACGAGCAGTACTTC. Variable domain in full (rest from reference TRBV5-1 and TRBJ2-7): KAGVTQTPRYLIKTRGQQVTLSCSPISGHRSVSWYQQTPGQGLQFLFEYFSETQRNKGNFPGRFSGRQFSNSRSEMNVSTLELGDSALYLCASSLVAGGSYEQYFGPGTRLTVT.

The J gene is TRBJ1-1, the V gene TRBV29-1, with D perhaps matching TRBD1 (6 bases). Germline V gene sequence: CDR1 SQVTM, CDR2 ANQGSEA. The V and J ends lost 6 bases and 5 bases respectively, with 16 bases between them. The length of the CDR3 is 13 residues. Here the CDR3 reads CSVAPTGSTEAFF. In DNA, the CDR3 is TGCAGCGTGGCCCCGACAGGCTCTACTGAAGCTTTCTTT.

The chain combines TRBV11-2 with TRBJ1-2; D possibly corresponds to TRBD1 (6 bases). With 3 bases removed from V and 3 bases from J, the gap between germline ends came to 20 bases. The length of the CDR3 is 17 residues. Per germline, CDR1 SGHAT and CDR2 FQNNGV. The CDR3 nucleotides are TGTGCCAGCAGCTTGTCTGACAGGTTCCGACCGGACTATGGCTACACCTTC. Its protein product is CASSLSDRFRPDYGYTF.

V usage is TRBV5-1 and J usage is TRBJ2-3, with TRBD2 matching over 7 bases. Germline assignment: CDR1 SGHRS and CDR2 YFSETQ. The CDR3 runs 15 residues. With 2 bases clipped from V and 2 bases from J, the junction kept 5 bases outside the gene matches. CDR3 protein: CASSFGGEDTDTQYF. CDR3 nucleotide sequence: TGCGCCAGCAGCTTTGGGGGGGAAGACACAGATACGCAGTATTTT.

The chain recombines TRBV10-3 with TRBJ2-1, with 8 bases matching TRBD1. CDR3 size: 12 residues. After removal of 10 bases from V and 9 bases from J, the junction contained 8 bases not matched to a gene. Germline CDR1 and CDR2: ENHRY and SYGVKD. CDR3 DNA sequence: TGTGCCACCCAGACAGGGGATAGTGAGCAGTTCTTC. This gives the protein CATQTGDSEQFF.

This chain joins TRBV30 and TRBJ2-7; D perhaps matches TRBD2 (5 bases). Trimming removed 3 bases at V and 2 bases at J, with 5 bases between. The CDR3 is 11 residues long. The germline CDR1 and CDR2 sequences are GTSNPN and SVGIG (reference sequence). CDR3 in DNA: TGTGCCTGGAGCGGGGCCTACGAGCAGTACTTC. Protein: CAWSGAYEQYF. Drawing the rest from reference TRBV30 and TRBJ2-7, the complete variable domain is SQTIHQWPATLVQPVGSPLSLECTVEGTSNPNLYWYRQAAGRGLQLLFYSVGIGQISSEVPQNLSASRPQDRQFILSSKKLLLSDSGFYLCAWSGAYEQYFGPGTRLTVT.

This clone was detected once. The V call is TRBV7-2, the J call TRBJ1-5, with D perhaps matching TRBD1 (5 bases). Trimming took 2 bases from V and 4 from J, leaving 9 bases between them. The CDR3 contains 14 residues. Germline CDR1 and CDR2: SGHTA and FQGNSA. CDR3 loop: CASSLSGFNQPQHF. The CDR3 nucleotides read TGTGCCAGCAGCTTATCAGGGTTTAATCAGCCCCAGCATTTT.

The chain has TRBV11-2 and TRBJ1-4; TRBD1 agrees at 10 bases. Germline V gene lookup returns CDR1 SGHAT and CDR2 FQNNGV. After removal of 5 bases from V and 6 bases from J, the junction contained 12 bases not matched to a gene. The CDR3 contains 17 residues. Written as DNA, the CDR3 is TGTGCCAGCAGCCGTGGACAGGGGGGCCGGCTAGATGAAAAACTGTTTTTT. Its translation: CASSRGQGGRLDEKLFF. The full variable domain, completed using reference TRBV11-2 and TRBJ1-4, is EAGVAQSPRYKIIEKRQSVAFWCNPISGHATLYWYQQILGQGPKLLIQFQNNGVVDDSQLPKDRFSAERLKGVDSTLKIQPAKLEDSAVYLCASSRGQGGRLDEKLFFGSGTQLSVL.

This clone was found once. The genes are TRBV2 and TRBJ1-6; tentative D call: TRBD1 (6 bases). The germline V and J ends were trimmed by 3 bases and 7 bases, with 13 bases remaining between them. The CDR3 loop spans 15 amino acids. Germline V gene data show CDR1 as SNHLY and CDR2 as FYNNEI. As DNA, the CDR3 is TGTGCCAGCAGTGAGCGGGGGGCGGAAAATTCACCCCTCCACTTT. Residues: CASSERGAENSPLHF.

This clone was detected a few times. V is TRBV28 and J is TRBJ1-1; no firm D call. Germline CDR1 reads MDHEN; CDR2 reads SYDVKM. V dropped 8 bases and J dropped 4 bases, with 8 bases sitting between them. CDR3 length equals 11 residues. For the CDR3, the DNA is TGTGCCAGCTGTTACGGCACTGAAGCTTTCTTT. Translation: CASCYGTEAFF.

This chain joins TRBV9 and TRBJ2-1, with TRBD2 as a possible D gene (6 bases). The CDR3 covers 15 residues. Germline lookup yields CDR1 SGDLS and CDR2 YYNGEE. The V end was cut by 4 bases, the J end by 8 bases, with 19 bases between. CDR3: CASSPLRGLSDEQFF. CDR3 coding DNA: TGTGCCAGCAGCCCCCTGCGGGGTCTTAGCGATGAGCAGTTCTTC.

This chain links TRBV5-1 with TRBJ2-1; 8 bases line up with TRBD2. V gave up 3 bases and J gave up 4 bases; unmatched junction bases: 6. CDR3 length: 15 amino acids. Germline assignment: CDR1 SGHRS and CDR2 YFSETQ. The CDR3 DNA follows: TGCGCCAGCAGCTACACGGGGGGGGGATACAATGAGCAGTTCTTC. It specifies CASSYTGGGYNEQFF.

The table lists this clone with a count of one. The chain employs TRBV18 and TRBJ1-2; no firm D call. This CDR3 has 17 residues. Germline V gene sequence: CDR1 KGHSH, CDR2 LQKENI. Trimming stripped 3 bases from V and 0 bases from J, with 17 bases between. CDR3: CASSPTDSRIANYGYTF. For the CDR3, the DNA is TGTGCCAGCTCACCTACCGACTCACGGATAGCTAACTATGGCTACACCTTC. The whole variable domain, filled in from reference TRBV18 and TRBJ1-2, reads NAGVMQNPRHLVRRRGQEARLRCSPMKGHSHVYWYRQLPEEGLKFMVYLQKENIIDESGMPKERFSAEFPKEGPSILRIQQVVRGDSAAYFCASSPTDSRIANYGYTFGSGTRLTVV.

The chain recombines TRBV5-4 with TRBJ2-3, with D perhaps TRBD2 (6 bases). The CDR3 loop spans 15 amino acids. Between the trimmed V and J ends, which lost 4 bases and 2 bases, there was a span of 14 bases. Germline V gives CDR1 SGHNT, CDR2 YYREEE (reference sequence). This CDR3 is CASSQDGGPTDTQYF. The CDR3 DNA is TGTGCCAGCAGCCAAGACGGAGGGCCCACAGATACGCAGTATTTT.

V and J are TRBV9 and TRBJ2-2; TRBD2 aligns across 12 bases. Per germline, CDR1 SGDLS and CDR2 YYNGEE. With V trimmed by 0 bases and J by 7 bases, 4 bases remained unmatched. The CDR3 has 16 amino acids. This chain's CDR3 is CASSVASGGAFGELFF. CDR3 bases: TGTGCCAGCAGCGTAGCTAGCGGGGGGGCCTTCGGGGAGCTGTTTTTT.

The V and J genes are TRBV25-1 and TRBJ2-2, with a tentative D call TRBD2 (6 bases). CDR1 and CDR2 from the germline V gene are MGHDK and SYGVNS. The CDR3 has 13 residues. Trimming left V 6 bases short and J 7 bases short, with 12 bases between. The CDR3 here is CASSPSEDGELFF. CDR3 nucleotides: TGTGCCAGCAGCCCTAGCGAGGACGGGGAGCTGTTTTTT.

The chain is built from TRBV9 and TRBJ2-7, with D possibly TRBD2 on 5 matching bases. V was clipped by 0 bases and J by 5 bases, with 15 bases between them. This CDR3 is built from 15 residues. Germline V gene lookup returns CDR1 SGDLS and CDR2 YYNGEE. CDR3 sequence reads: CASSVASTSNHEQYF. The CDR3 DNA sequence: TGTGCCAGCAGCGTAGCTAGCACCTCCAACCACGAGCAGTACTTC.

The count of this clone is one. V is TRBV7-9 and J is TRBJ2-3; the D gene is possibly TRBD1 (5 bases). The CDR3 has 14 amino acids. Trimming left V 10 bases short and J 0 bases short, with 14 bases between. CDR1 and CDR2 from the germline V gene are SEHNR and FQNEAQ (reference sequence). The CDR3 loop reads CAILTDKSTDTQYF. Written as DNA, the CDR3 is TGTGCCATTCTAACGGACAAAAGCACAGATACGCAGTATTTT.